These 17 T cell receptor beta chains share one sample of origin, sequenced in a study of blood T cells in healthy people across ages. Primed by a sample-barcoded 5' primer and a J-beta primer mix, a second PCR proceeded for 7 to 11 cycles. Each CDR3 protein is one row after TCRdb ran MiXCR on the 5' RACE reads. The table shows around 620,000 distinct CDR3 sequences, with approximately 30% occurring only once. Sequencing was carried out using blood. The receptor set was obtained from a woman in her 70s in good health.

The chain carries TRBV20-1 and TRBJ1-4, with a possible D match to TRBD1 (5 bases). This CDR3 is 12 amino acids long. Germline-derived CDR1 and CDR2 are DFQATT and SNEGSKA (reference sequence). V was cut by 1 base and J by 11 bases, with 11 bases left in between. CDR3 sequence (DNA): TGCAGTGCTAGAGCCAGGGAAGGGAAACTGTTTTTT. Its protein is CSARAREGKLFF.

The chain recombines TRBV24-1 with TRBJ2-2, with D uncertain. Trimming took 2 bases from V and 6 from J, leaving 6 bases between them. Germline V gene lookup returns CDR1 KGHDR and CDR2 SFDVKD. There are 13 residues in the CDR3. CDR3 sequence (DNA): TGTGCCACCAGTGATTATCGGGCCGGGGAGCTGTTTTTT. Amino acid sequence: CATSDYRAGELFF.

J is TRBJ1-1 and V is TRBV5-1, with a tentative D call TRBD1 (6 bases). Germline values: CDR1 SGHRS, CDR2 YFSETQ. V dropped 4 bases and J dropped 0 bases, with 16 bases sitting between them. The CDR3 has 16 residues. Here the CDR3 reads CASSTVGGAVNTEAFF. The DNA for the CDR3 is TGCGCCAGCAGCACTGTAGGGGGGGCAGTGAACACTGAAGCTTTCTTT.

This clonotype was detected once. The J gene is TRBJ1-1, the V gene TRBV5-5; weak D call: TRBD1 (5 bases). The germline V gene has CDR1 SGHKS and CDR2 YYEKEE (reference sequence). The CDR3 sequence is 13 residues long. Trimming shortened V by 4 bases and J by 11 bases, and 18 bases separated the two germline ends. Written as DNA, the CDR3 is TGTGCCAGCAGCCGAGAAGCGGTGGGGACCGCTTTCTTT. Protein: CASSREAVGTAFF.

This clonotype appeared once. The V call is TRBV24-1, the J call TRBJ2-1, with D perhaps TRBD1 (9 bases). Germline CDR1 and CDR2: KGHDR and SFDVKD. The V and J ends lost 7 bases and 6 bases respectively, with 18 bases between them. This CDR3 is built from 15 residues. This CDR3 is CATSGGDRVGNEQFF. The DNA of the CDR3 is TGTGCCACCAGCGGGGGGGACAGGGTAGGCAATGAGCAGTTCTTC.

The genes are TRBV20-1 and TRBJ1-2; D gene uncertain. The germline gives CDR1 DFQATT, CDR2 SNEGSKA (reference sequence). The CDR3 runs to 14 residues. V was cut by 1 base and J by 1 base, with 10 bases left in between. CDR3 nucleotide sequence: TGCAGTGCTAGAGCCGGATCCATTAACTATGGCTACACCTTC. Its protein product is CSARAGSINYGYTF.

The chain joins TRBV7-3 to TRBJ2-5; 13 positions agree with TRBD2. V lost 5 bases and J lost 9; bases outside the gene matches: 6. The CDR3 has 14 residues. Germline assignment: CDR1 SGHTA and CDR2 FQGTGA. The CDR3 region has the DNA TGTGCCAGCAGCCCAACTAGCGGGGGGGCGGCCCAGTACTTC. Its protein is CASSPTSGGAAQYF.

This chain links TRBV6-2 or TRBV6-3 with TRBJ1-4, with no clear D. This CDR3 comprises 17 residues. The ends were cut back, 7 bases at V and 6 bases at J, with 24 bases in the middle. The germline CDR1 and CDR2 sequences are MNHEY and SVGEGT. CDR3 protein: CASNPILMRWNDEKLFF. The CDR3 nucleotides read TGTGCCAGCAACCCAATCCTCATGCGGTGGAATGATGAAAAACTGTTTTTT.

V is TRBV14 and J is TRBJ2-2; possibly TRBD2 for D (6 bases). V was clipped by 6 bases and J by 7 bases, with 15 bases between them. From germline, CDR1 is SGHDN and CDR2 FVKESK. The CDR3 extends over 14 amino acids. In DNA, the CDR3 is TGTGCCAGCAGACCCCTATCGCGGGGCGGGGAGCTGTTTTTT. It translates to CASRPLSRGGELFF.

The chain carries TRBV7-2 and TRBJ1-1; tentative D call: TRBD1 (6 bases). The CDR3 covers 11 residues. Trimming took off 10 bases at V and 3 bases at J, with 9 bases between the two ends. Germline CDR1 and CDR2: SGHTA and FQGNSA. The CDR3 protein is CATQGYTEAFF. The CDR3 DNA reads TGTGCCACACAGGGATACACTGAAGCTTTCTTT.

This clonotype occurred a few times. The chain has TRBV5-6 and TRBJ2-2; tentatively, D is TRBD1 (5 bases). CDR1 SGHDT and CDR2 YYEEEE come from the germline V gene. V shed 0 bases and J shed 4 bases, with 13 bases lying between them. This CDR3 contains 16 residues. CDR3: CASSLGLRDSTGELFF. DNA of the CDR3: TGTGCCAGCAGCTTGGGACTCAGGGATAGCACCGGGGAGCTGTTTTTT.

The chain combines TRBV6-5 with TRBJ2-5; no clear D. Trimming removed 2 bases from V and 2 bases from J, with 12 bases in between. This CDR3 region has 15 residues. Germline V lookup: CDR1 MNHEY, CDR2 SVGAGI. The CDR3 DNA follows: TGTGCCAGCAGTTACAAGTGGGCACTACAAGAGACCCAGTACTTC. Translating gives CASSYKWALQETQYF.

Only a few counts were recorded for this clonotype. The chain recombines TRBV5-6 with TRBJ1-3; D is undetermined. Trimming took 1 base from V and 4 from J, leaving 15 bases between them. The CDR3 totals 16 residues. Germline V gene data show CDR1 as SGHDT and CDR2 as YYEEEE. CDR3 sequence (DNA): TGTGCCAGCAGCTTGACGGGTCAAGGTTTCGGAAACACCATATATTTT. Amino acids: CASSLTGQGFGNTIYF.

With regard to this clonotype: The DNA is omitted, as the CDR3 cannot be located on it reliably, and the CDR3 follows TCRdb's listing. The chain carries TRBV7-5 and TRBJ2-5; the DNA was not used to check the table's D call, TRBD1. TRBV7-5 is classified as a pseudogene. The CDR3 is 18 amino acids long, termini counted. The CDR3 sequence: CISVPEALMGGLLETQYF.

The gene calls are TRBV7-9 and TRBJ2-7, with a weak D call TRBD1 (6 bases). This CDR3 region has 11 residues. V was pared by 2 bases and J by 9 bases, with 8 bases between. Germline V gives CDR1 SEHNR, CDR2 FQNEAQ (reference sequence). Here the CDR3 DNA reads TGTGCCAGCAGCTTACCCAGGGGGCAGTACTTC. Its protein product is CASSLPRGQYF.

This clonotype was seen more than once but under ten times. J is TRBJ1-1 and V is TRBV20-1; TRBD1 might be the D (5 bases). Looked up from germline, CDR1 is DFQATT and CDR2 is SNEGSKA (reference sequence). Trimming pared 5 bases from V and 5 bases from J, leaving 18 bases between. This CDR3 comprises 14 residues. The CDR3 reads CSAAPAGEGTEAFF. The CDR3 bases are TGCAGTGCTGCGCCTGCGGGGGAAGGGACTGAAGCTTTCTTT.

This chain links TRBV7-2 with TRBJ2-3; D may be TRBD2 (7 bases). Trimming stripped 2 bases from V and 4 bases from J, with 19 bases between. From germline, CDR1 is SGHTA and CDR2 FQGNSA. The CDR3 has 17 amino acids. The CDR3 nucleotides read TGTGCCAGCAGCTTAAGAGGGAGTGGGGGGGCCGCAGATACGCAGTATTTT. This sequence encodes CASSLRGSGGAADTQYF.